These T cell receptor beta chains were read from a single sample in a study of blood T cell repertoires in COVID-19. Sequenced by immunoSEQ multiplex PCR; TCRdb stores in-frame clones only, minus some. Of tens of thousands of clones detected, 80% to 90% appear once; the ten largest clones hold 4.5% to 7%. Sequencing was done on a sample of peripheral blood. The receptors stem from a man over 45 with active COVID-19. Both conserved end residues are trimmed from each CDR3. Clone size is given for some rows only: seen once, a few or many times, or a class if the clone is expanded.

>-|TRBJ1-1|TRBV7-2
ASSFQGTRAEAF
>-|TRBJ1-2|TRBV6-2/TRBV6-3
ASSYFGDRGSLNYGYT
>-|TRBJ2-7|TRBV5-1
ASSSLAGGFREQY
>-|TRBJ1-1|TRBV7-9
ASSGGTANTEAF
>-|TRBJ2-1|TRBV7-7
ASSLEGIFGGEQF
>-|TRBJ2-7|TRBV3-1/TRBV3-2
ASSQETGNYEQY
>-|TRBJ2-2|TRBV12-3/TRBV12-4
ASTLQYTGELF
>-|TRBJ1-4|TRBV19
ASSIGQNEKLF
>-|TRBJ1-5|TRBV4-3
ASSQDWGQGQPQH
>-|TRBJ1-6|TRBV30
AWTWAANSPLH
>once|TRBJ1-2|TRBV6-6
ASSDPTGNGYT
>-|TRBJ1-2|TRBV9
ASSNSRNYGYT
>-|TRBJ2-5|TRBV12-1
ASPWGERVRETQY
>-|TRBJ2-1|TRBV7-8
ASSLLGAGGGQF
>-|TRBJ2-5|TRBV28
ASSFGTSGKGETQY
>-|TRBJ1-2|TRBV6-5
ASSYRTERQSPL
>-|TRBJ1-1|TRBV28
ASSMGQGWTEAF
>once|TRBJ2-7|TRBV27
ASRNGQGAGEQY
>-|TRBJ2-1|TRBV6-5
ASSRTSGGLPEQF
>-|TRBJ2-1|TRBV5-4
ASSLENRNNEQF
>-|TRBJ1-1|TRBV12-3/TRBV12-4
ASGQEAF
>-|TRBJ2-7|TRBV5-1
ASSLSRLALDEQY
>-|TRBJ2-1|TRBV10-2
ASTTSGRNNEQF
>-|TRBJ1-5|TRBV5-1
ASSLVAGGNQPQH
>-|TRBJ2-7|TRBV21-1
ASSKHAGGLSYEQY
>once|TRBJ2-7|TRBV5-1
ASSLGQGVYIEQY
>-|TRBJ1-2|TRBV5-8
ASSLPRRTNYGYT
>-|TRBJ2-1|TRBV5-1
ASSRAGVNEQF
>-|TRBJ1-2|TRBV5-4
ASSPGQGLNYGYT
>-|TRBJ2-7|TRBV5-6
ASSLLGGWEQY
>-|TRBJ2-7|TRBV30
AWRGLLSSYEQY
>-|TRBJ2-1|TRBV5-4
ASSLAASGGAVNEQF
>-|TRBJ1-2|TRBV24-1
ATSDSGTGGYGYT
>-|TRBJ1-2|TRBV6-1
ASSESWLLGYT
>-|TRBJ1-6|TRBV6-5
ASSYKDRGNSPLH
>-|TRBJ2-7|TRBV6-5
ATRRNNAYEQY
>-|TRBJ2-1|TRBV3-1/TRBV3-2
ASSPLRGGAYNEQF
>-|TRBJ2-5|TRBV24-1
ATSDPRAGKTQY
>-|TRBJ2-6|TRBV7-2
ASSFDRSGANVLT
>few|TRBJ2-7|TRBV19
ASSISGRSYEQY
>-|TRBJ2-1|TRBV27
ASSGGRRKYNEQF
>-|TRBJ2-7|TRBV27
ASSPMAGTGGSYEQY
>-|TRBJ2-3|TRBV28
ASRLGRDYTDTQY
>-|TRBJ2-7|TRBV18
ASSPPGSGAYEQY
>-|TRBJ2-2|TRBV3-1/TRBV3-2
ASSPAPAGGELF
>-|TRBJ2-3|TRBV7-9
ASSPKTLGTDTQY
>-|TRBJ1-2|TRBV7-2
ASSLASQGSGYT
>-|TRBJ2-7|TRBV4-1
ASSPPSGSPPYEQY
>-|TRBJ2-6|TRBV4-1
ASSQAGTGSGANVLT
>-|TRBJ2-7|TRBV6-2/TRBV6-3
ASSSTRTYEQY
>-|TRBJ2-5|TRBV24-1
ATSDPGLAGSGETQY
>-|TRBJ2-2|TRBV27
ASSLRGVGAGSNTGELF
>-|TRBJ1-4|TRBV28
ASSPGTGGSTNEKLF
>-|TRBJ2-1|TRBV6-6
ASSYRTSGGIEQF
>-|TRBJ1-4|TRBV5-1
ASTPSVATNEKLF
>-|TRBJ2-7|TRBV7-2
ASSKRGPHEQY
>-|TRBJ1-1|TRBV6-5
ASRRQGALNTEAF
>-|TRBJ2-2|TRBV7-3
ASSSRASGDLDTGELF
>-|TRBJ2-2|TRBV7-3
ASSLDPGNTGELF
>-|TRBJ2-7|TRBV5-4
ASSNTPPGLAGQTSYEQY